This T cell receptor beta chain derives from a study of blood T cell repertoires in COVID-19. Per the original methods: Reference gene primer amplification gave estimated nucleated cell counts. Sequenced by immunoSEQ multiplex PCR; TCRdb stores in-frame clones only, minus some. D and trimming were read from the DNA, whereas the V and J calls and clone size are those reported in that table. The data show a few hundred thousand clones, approximately 88% seen once. The CDR3 has 17 amino acids. The germline V gene encodes CDR1 ENHRY and CDR2 SYGVKD. The ends were cut back, 2 bases at V and 0 bases at J, with 14 bases in the middle. Recruited during active infection, patients (from Seattle) were subsequently followed longitudinally.

The material sequenced was peripheral blood. The origin of this receptor is a woman aged 25-40 years with COVID-19, enrolled during active disease. This sequence joins TRBV10-3 and TRBJ1-3; D possibly corresponds to TRBD1 (5 bases). CDR3 sequence (DNA): TGTGCCATCAGTGAGGGGACTACAGCGAGCTCTGGAAACACCATATATTTT. Translation gives CAISEGTTASSGNTIYF.